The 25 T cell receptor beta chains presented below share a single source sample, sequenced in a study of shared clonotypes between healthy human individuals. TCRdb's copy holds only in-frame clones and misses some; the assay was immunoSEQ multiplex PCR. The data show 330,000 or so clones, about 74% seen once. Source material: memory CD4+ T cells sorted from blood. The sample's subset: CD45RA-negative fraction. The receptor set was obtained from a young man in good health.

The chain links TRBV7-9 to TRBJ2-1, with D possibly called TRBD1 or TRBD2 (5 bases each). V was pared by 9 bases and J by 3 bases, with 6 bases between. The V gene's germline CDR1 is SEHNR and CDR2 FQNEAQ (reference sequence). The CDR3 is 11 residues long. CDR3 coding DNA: TGTGCCAGGGGGGACTACAATGAGCAGTTCTTC. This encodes CARGDYNEQFF.

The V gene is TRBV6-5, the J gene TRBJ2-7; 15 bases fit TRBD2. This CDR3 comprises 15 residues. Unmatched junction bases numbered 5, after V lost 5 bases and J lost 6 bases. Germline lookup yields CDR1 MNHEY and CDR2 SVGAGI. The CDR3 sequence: CASSPGLAGGSEQYF. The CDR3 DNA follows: TGTGCCAGCAGTCCGGGACTAGCGGGAGGCTCCGAGCAGTACTTC.

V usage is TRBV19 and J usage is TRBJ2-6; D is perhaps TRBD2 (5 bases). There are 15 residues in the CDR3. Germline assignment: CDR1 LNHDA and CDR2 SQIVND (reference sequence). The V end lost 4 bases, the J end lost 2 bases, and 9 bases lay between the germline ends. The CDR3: CASSNYGAGANVLTF. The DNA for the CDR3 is TGTGCCAGTAGTAATTACGGGGCTGGGGCCAACGTCCTGACTTTC.

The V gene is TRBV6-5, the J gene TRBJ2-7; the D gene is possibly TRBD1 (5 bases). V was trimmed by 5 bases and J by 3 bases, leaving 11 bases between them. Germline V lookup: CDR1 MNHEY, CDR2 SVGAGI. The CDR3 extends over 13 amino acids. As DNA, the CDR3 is TGTGCCAGCAGTCAGGACACTAACTACGAGCAGTACTTC. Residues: CASSQDTNYEQYF.

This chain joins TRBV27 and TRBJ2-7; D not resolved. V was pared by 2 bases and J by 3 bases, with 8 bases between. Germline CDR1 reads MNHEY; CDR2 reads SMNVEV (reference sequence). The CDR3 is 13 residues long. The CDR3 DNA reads TGTGCCAGCAGTTTAGCCCCTTACTACGAGCAGTACTTC. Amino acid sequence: CASSLAPYYEQYF.

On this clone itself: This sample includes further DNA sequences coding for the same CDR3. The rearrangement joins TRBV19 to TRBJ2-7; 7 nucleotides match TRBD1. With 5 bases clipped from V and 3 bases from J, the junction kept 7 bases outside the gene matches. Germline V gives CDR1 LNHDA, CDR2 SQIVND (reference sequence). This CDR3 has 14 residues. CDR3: CASSPTGTNYEQYF. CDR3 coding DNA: TGTGCCAGTAGTCCGACAGGGACCAACTACGAGCAGTACTTC.

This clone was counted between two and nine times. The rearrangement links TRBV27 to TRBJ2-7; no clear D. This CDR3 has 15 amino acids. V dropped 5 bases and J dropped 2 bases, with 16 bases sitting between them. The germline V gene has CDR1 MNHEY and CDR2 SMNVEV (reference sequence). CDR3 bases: TGTGCCAGCAGTCCTCAGCTCAATTCCGCCTACGAGCAGTACTTC. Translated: CASSPQLNSAYEQYF.

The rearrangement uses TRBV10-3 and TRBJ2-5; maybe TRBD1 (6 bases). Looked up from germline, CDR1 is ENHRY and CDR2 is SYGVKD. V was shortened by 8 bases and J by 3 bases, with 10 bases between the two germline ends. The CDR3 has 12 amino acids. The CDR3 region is CAIRGQEETQYF. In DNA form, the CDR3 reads TGTGCCATCCGGGGACAAGAAGAGACCCAGTACTTC.

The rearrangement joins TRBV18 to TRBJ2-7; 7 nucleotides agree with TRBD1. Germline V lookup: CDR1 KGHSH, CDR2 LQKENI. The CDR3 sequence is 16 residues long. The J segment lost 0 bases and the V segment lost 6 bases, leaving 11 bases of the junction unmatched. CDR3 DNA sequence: TGTGCCAGCTCCGCCAATTGGGGACAGAGCTCCTACGAGCAGTACTTC. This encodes CASSANWGQSSYEQYF.

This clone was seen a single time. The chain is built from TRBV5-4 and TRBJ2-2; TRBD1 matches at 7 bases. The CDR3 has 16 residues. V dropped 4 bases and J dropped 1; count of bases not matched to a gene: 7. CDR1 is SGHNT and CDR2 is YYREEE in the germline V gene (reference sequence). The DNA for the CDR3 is TGTGCCAGCAGCCGCCGGGACAGTGAGAACACCGGGGAGCTGTTTTTT. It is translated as CASSRRDSENTGELFF.

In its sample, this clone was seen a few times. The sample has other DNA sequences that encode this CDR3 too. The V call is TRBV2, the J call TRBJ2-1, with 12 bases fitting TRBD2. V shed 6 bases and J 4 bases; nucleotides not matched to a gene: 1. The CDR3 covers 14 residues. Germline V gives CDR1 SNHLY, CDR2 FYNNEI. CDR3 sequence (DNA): TGTGCCAGCAGCGGACTAGCGGGATACAATGAGCAGTTCTTC. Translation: CASSGLAGYNEQFF.

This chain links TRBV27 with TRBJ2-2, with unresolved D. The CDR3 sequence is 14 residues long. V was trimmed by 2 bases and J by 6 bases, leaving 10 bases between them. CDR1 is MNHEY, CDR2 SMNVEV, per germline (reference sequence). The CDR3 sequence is CASSLAPRPGELFF. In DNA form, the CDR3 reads TGTGCCAGCAGTTTAGCCCCTCGGCCCGGGGAGCTGTTTTTT.

CDR3 amino acids: CASSPGSRTAITDTQYF. CDR3 DNA sequence: TGTGCCAGCTCACCCGGCTCGCGGACTGCGATCACAGATACGCAGTATTTT. This chain joins TRBV18 and TRBJ2-3, with a weak D call TRBD2 (5 bases). Deletions cut 3 bases from V and 2 bases from J, with 18 bases between. Germline V gene data show CDR1 as KGHSH and CDR2 as LQKENI. The CDR3 length is 17 residues.

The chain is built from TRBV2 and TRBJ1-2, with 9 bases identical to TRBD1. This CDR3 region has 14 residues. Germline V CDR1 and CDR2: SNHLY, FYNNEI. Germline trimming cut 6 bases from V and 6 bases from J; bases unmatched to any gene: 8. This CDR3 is CASSASTGGHGYTF. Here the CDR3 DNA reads TGTGCCAGCAGCGCTTCAACAGGGGGCCATGGCTACACCTTC.

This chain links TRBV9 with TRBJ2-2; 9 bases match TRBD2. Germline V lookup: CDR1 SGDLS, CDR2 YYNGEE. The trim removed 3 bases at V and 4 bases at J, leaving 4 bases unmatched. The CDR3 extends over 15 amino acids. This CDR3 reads CASSAALAGTGELFF. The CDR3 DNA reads TGTGCCAGCAGCGCGGCACTAGCGGGCACCGGGGAGCTGTTTTTT. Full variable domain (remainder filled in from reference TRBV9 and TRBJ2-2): DSGVTQTPKHLITATGQRVTLRCSPRSGDLSVYWYQQSLDQGLQFLIQYYNGEERAKGNILERFSAQQFPDLHSELNLSSLELGDSALYFCASSAALAGTGELFFGEGSRLTVL.

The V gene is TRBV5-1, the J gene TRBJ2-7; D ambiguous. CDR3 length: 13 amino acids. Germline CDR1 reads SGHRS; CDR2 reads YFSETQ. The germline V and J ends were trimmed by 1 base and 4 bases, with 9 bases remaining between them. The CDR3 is CASSLWLGYEQYF. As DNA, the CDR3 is TGCGCCAGCAGCTTGTGGCTGGGGTACGAGCAGTACTTC.

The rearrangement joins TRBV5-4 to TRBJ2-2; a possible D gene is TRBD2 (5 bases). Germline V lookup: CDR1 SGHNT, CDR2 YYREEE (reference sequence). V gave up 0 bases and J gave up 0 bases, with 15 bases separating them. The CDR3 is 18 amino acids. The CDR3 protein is CASSLALRSGANTGELFF. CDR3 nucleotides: TGTGCCAGCAGCTTGGCCCTTAGGAGCGGAGCGAACACCGGGGAGCTGTTTTTT.

CDR3 in amino acids: CASSPGQGPSGRGYTGELFF. In nucleotides, the CDR3 is TGTGCCAGCAGCCCCGGACAGGGTCCTAGCGGGAGAGGTTACACCGGGGAGCTGTTTTTT. The chain carries TRBV9 and TRBJ2-2, with 10 bases identical to TRBD2. CDR1 and CDR2 from the germline V gene are SGDLS and YYNGEE. The junction had 18 bases not matched to a gene; V was cut back by 4 bases and J by 3 bases. This CDR3 spans 20 amino acids.

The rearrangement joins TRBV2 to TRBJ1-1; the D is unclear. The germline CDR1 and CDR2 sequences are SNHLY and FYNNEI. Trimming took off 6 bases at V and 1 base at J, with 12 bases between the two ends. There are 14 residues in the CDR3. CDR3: CASRRHDANTEAFF. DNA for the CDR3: TGTGCCAGCAGGAGACATGACGCGAACACTGAAGCTTTCTTT.

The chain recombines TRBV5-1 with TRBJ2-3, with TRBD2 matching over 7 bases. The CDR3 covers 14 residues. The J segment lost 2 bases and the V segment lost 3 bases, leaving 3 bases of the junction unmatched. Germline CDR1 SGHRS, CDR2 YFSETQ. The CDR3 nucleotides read TGCGCCAGCAGCTCCGGGACTATCACAGATACGCAGTATTTT. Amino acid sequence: CASSSGTITDTQYF.

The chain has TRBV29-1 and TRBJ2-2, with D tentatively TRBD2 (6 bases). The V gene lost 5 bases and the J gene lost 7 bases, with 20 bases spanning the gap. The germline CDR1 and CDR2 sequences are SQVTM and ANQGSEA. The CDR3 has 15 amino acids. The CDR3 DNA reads TGCAGCGTTCGGGGTTCCGGGAGATTGGACGGGGAGCTGTTTTTT. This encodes CSVRGSGRLDGELFF.

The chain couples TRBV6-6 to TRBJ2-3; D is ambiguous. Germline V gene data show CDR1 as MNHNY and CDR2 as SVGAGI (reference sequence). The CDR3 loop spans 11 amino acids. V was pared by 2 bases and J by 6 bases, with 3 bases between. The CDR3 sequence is CASSYGDTQYF. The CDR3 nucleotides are TGTGCCAGCAGTTACGGCGATACGCAGTATTTT.

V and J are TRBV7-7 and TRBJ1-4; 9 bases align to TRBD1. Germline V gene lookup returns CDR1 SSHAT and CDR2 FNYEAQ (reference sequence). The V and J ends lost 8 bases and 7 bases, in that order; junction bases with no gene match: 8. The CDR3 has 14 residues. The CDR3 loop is CASGPQGAGEKLFF. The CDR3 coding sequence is TGTGCCAGCGGCCCACAGGGGGCGGGTGAAAAACTGTTTTTT.

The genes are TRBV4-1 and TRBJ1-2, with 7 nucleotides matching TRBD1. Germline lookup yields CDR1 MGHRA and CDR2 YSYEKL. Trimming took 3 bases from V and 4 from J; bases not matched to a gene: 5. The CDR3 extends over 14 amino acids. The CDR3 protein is CASSHTDRSYGYTF. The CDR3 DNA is TGCGCCAGCAGCCACACGGACAGGAGCTATGGCTACACCTTC.

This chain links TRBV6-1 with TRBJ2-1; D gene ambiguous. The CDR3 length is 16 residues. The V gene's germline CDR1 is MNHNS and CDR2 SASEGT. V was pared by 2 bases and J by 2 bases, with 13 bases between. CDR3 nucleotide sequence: TGTGCCAGCAGTGAAAGGGTAGAATTGACCTACAATGAGCAGTTCTTC. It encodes CASSERVELTYNEQFF.